This T cell receptor (beta chain) was sequenced during a study of cytomegalovirus exposure and HLA in healthy donors. The germline gives CDR1 ENHRY, CDR2 SYGVKD. J lost 6 bases, V lost 9 bases, and 11 bases had no gene match. There are 14 residues in the CDR3. The PCR was carried out with 60 Vbeta primers and 13 Jbeta primers. TCRdb's table, derived via immunoSEQ multiplex PCR, lists solely in-frame clones and lacks some. The sample records around 200,000 clones, around 77% being singletons. The sequence came from a man aged 25-45 years in good health and CMV-seronegative. This chain uses TRBV10-3 with TRBJ2-3, with 8 bases aligning to TRBD1. Source material: PBMCs. The CDR3 sequence: CAIRNDRGEDTQYF. The CDR3 DNA follows: TGTGCCATTCGGAACGACAGGGGTGAGGATACGCAGTATTTT.